A single sample is the source of the 18 T cell receptor beta chains below, sequenced in a study of cytomegalovirus exposure and HLA in healthy donors. With 60 Vbeta and 13 Jbeta primers, the PCR was carried out. Profiled with immunoSEQ multiplex PCR; TCRdb holds only in-frame clones, not every one. The table counts over 70,000 clones; roughly 5.2% lies in the top ten. Input material: PBMCs. Receptors were obtained from a woman aged 40 to 55 in good health and CMV-seropositive.

The chain is built from TRBV7-8 and TRBJ2-2; 7 bases fit TRBD2. J was trimmed by 6 bases and V by 2 bases; bases with no gene match: 15. This CDR3 spans 18 amino acids. Germline loops: CDR1 SGHVS, CDR2 FQNEAQ. This CDR3 is CASSLLKAGKQVPGELFF. The CDR3 region has the DNA TGTGCCAGCAGCTTACTCAAAGCGGGAAAACAGGTCCCCGGGGAGCTGTTTTTT. Full variable domain (remainder filled in from reference TRBV7-8 and TRBJ2-2): GAGVSQSPRYKVAKRGQDVALRCDPISGHVSLFWYQQALGQGPEFLTYFQNEAQLDKSGLPSDRFFAERPEGSVSTLKIQRTQQEDSAVYLCASSLLKAGKQVPGELFFGEGSRLTVL.

The chain couples TRBV5-4 to TRBJ1-1; 8 bases are shared with TRBD1. CDR3 length: 13 amino acids. CDR1 SGHNT and CDR2 YYREEE come from the germline V gene (reference sequence). Losses at the gene ends were 0 bases for V and 7 bases for J; bases not matched to a gene: 2. The CDR3 here is CASSLGGTGEAFF. The CDR3 DNA follows: TGTGCCAGCAGCTTGGGAGGGACAGGTGAAGCTTTCTTT.

The genes are TRBV5-1 and TRBJ1-2; D remains unclear. Germline values: CDR1 SGHRS, CDR2 YFSETQ. V was shortened by 2 bases and J by 3 bases, with 8 bases between the two germline ends. The CDR3 spans 13 residues. The chain's CDR3 is CASSLGTDYGYTF. As DNA, the CDR3 is TGCGCCAGCAGCTTAGGCACAGACTATGGCTACACCTTC.

The V and J genes are TRBV5-5 and TRBJ2-5, with 12 bases identical to TRBD1. The V segment lost 4 bases and the J segment 7 bases; nucleotides outside the gene matches: 8. The length of the CDR3 is 15 residues. The germline gives CDR1 SGHKS, CDR2 YYEKEE (reference sequence). The chain's CDR3 is CASSRGTGGVGTQYF. The CDR3 DNA sequence: TGTGCCAGCAGCAGGGGGACAGGGGGCGTGGGGACCCAGTACTTC.

V and J are TRBV29-1 and TRBJ2-3; 12 nucleotides match TRBD2. Germline CDR1 is SQVTM and CDR2 is ANQGSEA. The CDR3 runs 16 residues. V dropped 5 bases and J dropped 0; count of bases not matched to a gene: 6. The CDR3 spells CSVLAGGQASTDTQYF. CDR3 nucleotides: TGCAGCGTTCTAGCGGGGGGGCAGGCTAGCACAGATACGCAGTATTTT.

The genes are TRBV5-6 and TRBJ2-4; D is ambiguous. Germline-derived CDR1 and CDR2 are SGHDT and YYEEEE. The CDR3 is 14 amino acids. Trimming cost V 5 bases and J 2 bases, with 11 bases left between them. The CDR3 reads CASRLQVTKNIQYF. For the CDR3, the DNA is TGTGCCAGCAGGTTGCAGGTAACCAAAAACATTCAGTACTTC.

The V gene is TRBV28, the J gene TRBJ1-4; D is ambiguous. The CDR3 is made up of 15 amino acids. Germline CDR1 and CDR2: MDHEN and SYDVKM. The V end was cut by 2 bases, the J end by 3 bases, with 10 bases between. The chain's CDR3 is CASSLGRVANEKLFF. CDR3 bases: TGTGCCAGCAGTTTAGGCCGGGTGGCTAATGAAAAACTGTTTTTT.

The rearrangement links TRBV5-1 to TRBJ1-3, with D perhaps TRBD1 (6 bases). Trimming cost V 0 bases and J 2 bases, with 9 bases left between them. The CDR3 has 15 amino acids. Germline assignment: CDR1 SGHRS and CDR2 YFSETQ. Written as DNA, the CDR3 is TGCGCCAGCAGCTTGGACAGGGCAGCTGGAAACACCATATATTTT. It translates to CASSLDRAAGNTIYF. Using reference TRBV5-1 and TRBJ1-3 for the parts outside the CDR3, the full variable domain is KAGVTQTPRYLIKTRGQQVTLSCSPISGHRSVSWYQQTPGQGLQFLFEYFSETQRNKGNFPGRFSGRQFSNSRSEMNVSTLELGDSALYLCASSLDRAAGNTIYFGEGSWLTVV.

V is TRBV11-3 and J is TRBJ2-1; the match to TRBD1 covers 11 bases. There are 15 residues in the CDR3. V trimming: 4 bases; J trimming: 8 bases; junction bases outside the gene matches: 7. Germline assignment: CDR1 SGHNT and CDR2 YENEEA. The CDR3 reads CASSSGQGASHEQFF. In nucleotides, the CDR3 is TGTGCCAGCAGCTCTGGACAGGGGGCGAGTCATGAGCAGTTCTTC.

The gene calls are TRBV18 and TRBJ2-1, with D possibly TRBD1 on 5 matching bases. The CDR3 extends over 14 amino acids. Germline V gives CDR1 KGHSH, CDR2 LQKENI. V was cut by 6 bases and J by 8 bases, with 17 bases left in between. The CDR3 loop reads CASSLGQGFDEQFF. DNA of the CDR3: TGTGCCAGCTCCCTTGGCCAGGGTTTTGATGAGCAGTTCTTC.

V is TRBV4-2 and J is TRBJ2-3; TRBD2 is a possible D gene (6 bases). Germline lookup yields CDR1 LGHNA and CDR2 YNFKEQ. The CDR3 is made up of 17 amino acids. V was pared by 0 bases and J by 1 base, with 14 bases between. The CDR3: CASSQDLGGAGTDTQYF. In DNA, the CDR3 is TGTGCCAGCAGCCAAGATCTCGGGGGAGCGGGCACAGATACGCAGTATTTT.

This chain connects TRBV6-1 to TRBJ2-1; 8 nucleotides match TRBD2. Germline V gene sequence: CDR1 MNHNS, CDR2 SASEGT. V was clipped by 5 bases and J by 4 bases; unmatched bases: 7. CDR3 length: 15 amino acids. The CDR3 sequence is CASSSGTRNYNEQFF. CDR3 bases: TGTGCCAGCAGTTCCGGGACTAGAAATTACAATGAGCAGTTCTTC.

The J gene is TRBJ2-7, the V gene TRBV28; TRBD2 aligns across 10 bases. The ends lost 4 bases at V and 3 bases at J; junction bases unmatched: 9. In germline, CDR1 is MDHEN, CDR2 SYDVKM. CDR3 length: 16 residues. In nucleotides, the CDR3 is TGTGCCAGCAGTTCCCAAACCGTAGCGGGAGGCTACGAGCAGTACTTC. Residues: CASSSQTVAGGYEQYF.

The genes are TRBV6-1 and TRBJ2-5, with D perhaps TRBD1 (6 bases). The DNA end lines up better with TRBJ2-7; the J call may be wrong. The germline gives CDR1 MNHNS, CDR2 SASEGT. The length of the CDR3 is 13 residues. In nucleotides, the CDR3 is TGTGCCAGCAGTGAAAGGACAGCATACGAGCAGTACTTC. Translated: CASSERTAYEQYF.

J is TRBJ1-2 and V is TRBV9; D is unresolved. CDR1 and CDR2 (germline): SGDLS, YYNGEE. The CDR3 is 16 residues long. Trimming removed 0 bases from V and 6 bases from J, with 18 bases in between. The CDR3 here is CASSVGTGGEANGYTF. CDR3 in DNA: TGTGCCAGCAGCGTAGGCACCGGCGGGGAGGCGAATGGCTACACCTTC.

The rearrangement uses TRBV28 and TRBJ2-5; the D gene is possibly TRBD2 (5 bases). Germline V gene data show CDR1 as MDHEN and CDR2 as SYDVKM. The CDR3 loop spans 12 amino acids. Between the trimmed V and J ends, which lost 4 bases and 11 bases, there was a span of 14 bases. CDR3: CASSYVGWEQYF. CDR3 nucleotide sequence: TGTGCCAGCAGTTACGTGGGGTGGGAGCAGTACTTC. Full variable domain (missing parts from reference TRBV28 and TRBJ2-5): DVKVTQSSRYLVKRTGEKVFLECVQDMDHENMFWYRQDPGLGLRLIYFSYDVKMKEKGDIPEGYSVSREKKERFSLILESASTNQTSMYLCASSYVGWEQYFGPGTRLLVL.

The rearrangement joins TRBV6-6 to TRBJ2-7; D is ambiguous. CDR1 and CDR2 (germline): MNHNY, SVGAGI (reference sequence). Trimming removed 6 bases from V and 2 bases from J, with 17 bases in between. CDR3 length equals 15 residues. The CDR3 here is CASSPHENGAYEQYF. The CDR3 DNA follows: TGTGCCAGCAGCCCGCACGAGAACGGAGCCTACGAGCAGTACTTC.

The V and J genes are TRBV7-3 and TRBJ2-7, with 7 positions matching TRBD1. Germline V gives CDR1 SGHTA, CDR2 FQGTGA. The V segment lost 4 bases and the J segment 10 bases; nucleotides outside the gene matches: 7. This CDR3 comprises 12 residues. CDR3 region: CASSSTDRVQYF. The CDR3 nucleotides read TGTGCCAGCAGCTCAACCGACAGGGTTCAGTACTTC.